This T cell receptor beta chain was sequenced in a study of T cell changes during pregnancy in multiple sclerosis. Some clones are missing from TCRdb's copy, which holds only in-frame ones; the method was immunoSEQ multiplex PCR. The top ten hold 17% of the sample, which has about 15,000 clones, approximately 83% seen once. The CDR3 runs to 16 residues. V lost 2 bases and J 4 bases, leaving 17 bases between the germline ends. Per germline, CDR1 MNHEY and CDR2 SMNVEV (reference sequence). The genes are TRBV27 and TRBJ1-2; a weak D match, TRBD1 (5 bases). This TCR came from a female donor in good health, enrolled as a control in a pregnancy study. The sample in question was CD8+ T cells from peripheral blood mononuclear cells, obtained after pregnancy. The CDR3 DNA reads TGTGCCAGCAGTTTAGGGGCCAGGCCATCGGGCTATGGCTACACCTTC. It yields the protein CASSLGARPSGYGYTF.